This T cell receptor (beta chain) derives from a study of blood T cell repertoires in COVID-19. In the study overall: The United States, Italy and Spain provided the acute and convalescent COVID-19 samples. Sources were T cells, B-cell-depleted T cells, or PBMCs; the material itself was cDNA or gDNA.

In the original workflow: Amplification of reference gene primers provided the estimated nucleated cell counts. Only in-frame clones appear in the TCRdb table, and some are missing; sequencing was by immunoSEQ multiplex PCR. V, J and clone size are taken as reported in that table, and D and trimming were inferred from the DNA itself. This table holds roughly 260,000 clones, approximately 90% found once. The sequenced material came from peripheral blood. The sequence was obtained from a woman aged 40 to 50 who had recovered from COVID-19.

CDR3 region: CASRTGQGASYGYTF. CDR3 DNA: TGTGCCAGCAGGACGGGACAGGGGGCATCCTATGGCTACACCTTC. The V gene is TRBV6-5, the J gene TRBJ1-2; 12 nucleotides align to TRBD1. This CDR3 is 15 amino acids long. Germline V gene sequence: CDR1 MNHEY, CDR2 SVGAGI. V dropped 6 bases and J dropped 4; count of bases not matched to a gene: 6.